These 32 T cell receptor beta chains were sequenced from one sample in a study of prognosis after radiotherapy for stage I lung cancer (dated by TCRdb to about 2021). Sequencing took place on an Illumina HiSeq 3000. Two rounds of multiplex PCR were used to amplify the TCR beta CDR3 region from genomic DNA. The first PCR round used primers specific to each TRBV and TRBJ gene, and the primer sequences were filed in Chinese patent CN105087789A. TCRdb trimmed public reads at Q25 via fastp, called clones via MiXCR and kept in-frame beta chains. One record per CDR3 amino acid sequence lists the most common genes and DNA. The sample profile shows under 75,000 distinct CDR3 sequences; 26% of them were found once. Jointly, the top ten make up less than 8% of the sample. This specimen was PBMCs, taken before or after stereotactic body radiation therapy (not recorded which). The origin of the receptors is a donor aged 50 or older with non-small cell lung cancer.

A word on this clonotype: A much larger clone is a single base away; this may be a read error. The chain has TRBV20-1 and TRBJ1-1, with D hard to call. Trimming removed 5 bases from V and 4 bases from J, with 17 bases in between. Germline V lookup: CDR1 DFQATT, CDR2 SNEGSKA (reference sequence). The CDR3 loop spans 14 amino acids. As DNA, the CDR3 is TGCAGTGCTCCACCCAAAGCCGCTTTCACTGAAGCTTTCTTT. Translation: CSAPPKAAFTEAFF.

This clonotype was detected many times. The chain is built from TRBV19 and TRBJ1-6, with D possibly matching TRBD1 (5 bases). The CDR3 covers 14 residues. V gave up 5 bases and J gave up 8 bases, with 13 bases separating them. Germline values: CDR1 LNHDA, CDR2 SQIVND (reference sequence). The CDR3 region is CASSWGSGDSPLHF. For the CDR3, the DNA is TGTGCCAGTAGTTGGGGTTCGGGGGATTCACCCCTCCACTTT.

This clonotype was found many times. The chain couples TRBV10-3 to TRBJ2-3, with TRBD2 matching 11 bases. CDR1 and CDR2 from the germline V gene are ENHRY and SYGVKD. CDR3 size: 14 residues. The V gene end was trimmed by 8 bases and the J gene end by 8 bases; junction bases not matched to a gene: 9. The DNA for the CDR3 is TGTGCCATCGGGTTAGCGGGGGGGTCTGGTACGCAGTATTTT. Translating gives CAIGLAGGSGTQYF.

This clonotype was counted at least ten times. The chain has TRBV7-2 and TRBJ2-1, with 11 bases aligning to TRBD2. Unmatched junction bases numbered 3, after V lost 1 base and J lost 7 bases. Looked up from germline, CDR1 is SGHTA and CDR2 is FQGNSA. This CDR3 has 15 amino acids. The CDR3 loop reads CASSLVAGGVNEQFF. CDR3 coding DNA: TGTGCCAGCAGCTTAGTAGCGGGGGGGGTAAATGAGCAGTTCTTC. The full variable domain, its missing parts supplied by reference TRBV7-2 and TRBJ2-1, is GAGVSQSPSNKVTEKGKDVELRCDPISGHTALYWYRQSLGQGLEFLIYFQGNSAPDKSGLPSDRFSAERTGGSVSTLTIQRTQQEDSAVYLCASSLVAGGVNEQFFGPGTRLTVL.

The table lists this clonotype with many counts. The chain is built from TRBV2 and TRBJ2-2, with TRBD1 matching over 10 bases. Germline V lookup: CDR1 SNHLY, CDR2 FYNNEI. With V trimmed by 6 bases and J by 7 bases, 5 bases remained unmatched. CDR3 size: 14 residues. The CDR3 reads CASSGQGEIGELFF. DNA for the CDR3: TGTGCCAGCAGCGGACAGGGGGAAATCGGGGAGCTGTTTTTT.

On this clonotype itself: This may come from a read error, since a much larger clone is one base off. The genes are TRBV2 and TRBJ1-1; TRBD1 is a possible D gene (5 bases). Germline V gene sequence: CDR1 SNHLY, CDR2 FYNNEI. The CDR3 runs to 14 residues. The CDR3 DNA is TGTGCCAGCATTGAAGGGGCAGGGAGGACTGAAGCTTTCTTT. As protein: CASIEGAGRTEAFF.

Worth noting for this clonotype: This likely traces to a read error, being one base from a far larger clone. V usage is TRBV6-1 and J usage is TRBJ2-7; D call uncertain. Trimming cost V 6 bases and J 6 bases, with 12 bases left between them. The CDR3 is made up of 12 amino acids. CDR1 is MNHNS, CDR2 SASEGT, per germline. Here the CDR3 DNA reads TGTGCCAGCAGGAGGCAAACCTTCGAGCAGTACTTC. This encodes CASRRQTFEQYF.

This clonotype was seen repeatedly, ten times or more. The chain joins TRBV18 to TRBJ2-5; 8 positions match TRBD1. J lost 3 bases, V lost 6 bases, and 6 bases had no gene match. The CDR3 length is 14 residues. The germline V gene has CDR1 KGHSH and CDR2 LQKENI. The CDR3 DNA reads TGTGCCAGCTCGCCGGGGACAGGCGAAGAGACCCAGTACTTC. Residues: CASSPGTGEETQYF.

This clonotype appeared many times. The chain employs TRBV14 and TRBJ2-7; D is unresolved. This CDR3 region has 15 residues. V lost 4 bases, J lost 0 bases, and 13 bases lay in between. The germline CDR1 and CDR2 sequences are SGHDN and FVKESK. This chain's CDR3 is CASSRFLDRSYEQYF. CDR3 nucleotide sequence: TGTGCCAGCAGCCGATTTTTGGACCGCTCCTACGAGCAGTACTTC. The full variable domain, with the rest looked up from reference TRBV14 and TRBJ2-7, is EAGVTQFPSHSVIEKGQTVTLRCDPISGHDNLYWYRRVMGKEIKFLLHFVKESKQDESGMPNNRFLAERTGGTYSTLKVQPAELEDSGVYFCASSRFLDRSYEQYFGPGTRLTVT.

In its sample, this clonotype was seen many times. The chain recombines TRBV29-1 with TRBJ2-3, with D tentatively TRBD1 or TRBD2 (5 bases each). The V and J ends lost 7 bases and 9 bases respectively, with 11 bases between them. This CDR3 spans 10 amino acids. The germline gives CDR1 SQVTM, CDR2 ANQGSEA. The CDR3 DNA sequence: TGCAGCGCTGGGGGAGAGACGCAGTATTTT. Translating it yields CSAGGETQYF.

This clonotype was observed many times. V gene TRBV18 combines with J gene TRBJ2-1; D perhaps matches TRBD2 (5 bases). V lost 3 bases to trimming and J lost 4 bases, with 10 bases between them. From germline, CDR1 is KGHSH and CDR2 LQKENI. This CDR3 region has 14 residues. DNA for the CDR3: TGTGCCAGCTCACCGTTCGGGGATTACAATGAGCAGTTCTTC. Translated, it gives CASSPFGDYNEQFF.

This clonotype was counted once. Being one base from a much bigger clone, this may be a read error. The chain recombines TRBV29-1 with TRBJ2-3; D remains ambiguous. V gave up 4 bases and J gave up 0 bases, with 17 bases separating them. This CDR3 spans 16 amino acids. CDR1 is SQVTM, CDR2 ANQGSEA, per germline. As DNA, the CDR3 is TGCAGCGTTGTGGGCCAAGTTGTTGGGAGCACAGATACGCAGTATTTT. It codes for CSVVGQVVGSTDTQYF.

This clonotype has at least ten counts. The chain combines TRBV5-1 with TRBJ2-2, with TRBD1 matching over 9 bases. This CDR3 is built from 19 residues. With 1 base clipped from V and 5 bases from J, the junction kept 15 bases outside the gene matches. Germline V gives CDR1 SGHRS, CDR2 YFSETQ. This CDR3 reads CASSLLGTGLNLRTGELFF. The DNA for the CDR3 is TGCGCCAGCAGCTTGTTAGGGACAGGGTTAAATTTGAGGACCGGGGAGCTGTTTTTT.

This clonotype was counted ten times or more. V and J are TRBV2 and TRBJ2-5; TRBD2 matches 10 bases. Germline V CDR1 and CDR2: SNHLY, FYNNEI. CDR3 length: 15 amino acids. V was pared by 5 bases and J by 9 bases, with 12 bases of the junction left unmatched. The DNA of the CDR3 is TGTGCCAGCAGTCTGGAGGCTAGCGGGGGAGGGGCCCAGTACTTC. This gives the protein CASSLEASGGGAQYF.

In the case of this clonotype: A far more abundant clone sits one base away, making this likely a read error. The V gene is TRBV6-4, the J gene TRBJ1-5, with TRBD1 matching 7 bases. Germline assignment: CDR1 MRHNA and CDR2 SNTAGT. This CDR3 region has 15 residues. The CDR3: CASSEMGQSNLPQHF. DNA for the CDR3: TGTGCCAGCAGTGAAATGGGACAGTCCAATCTGCCCCAGCATTTT.

The gene calls are TRBV5-1 and TRBJ1-1; D is undetermined. CDR3 length equals 14 residues. V was pared by 0 bases and J by 5 bases, with 11 bases between. The germline gives CDR1 SGHRS, CDR2 YFSETQ. The CDR3 spells CASSLGAARTEAFF. DNA for the CDR3: TGCGCCAGCAGCTTGGGGGCGGCTCGGACTGAAGCTTTCTTT.

Comment on this clonotype: The junction shows a germline mismatch at one end, possibly a read error. The chain is built from TRBV6-2 or TRBV6-3 and TRBJ2-2; D is possibly TRBD1 (5 bases). The CDR3 is 14 amino acids. In germline, CDR1 is MNHEY, CDR2 SVGEGT. CDR3 sequence reads: CASSQAGNTWELFF. CDR3 DNA sequence: TGTGCCAGCAGTCAAGCAGGGAACACCTGGGAGCTGTTTTTT.

At least ten counts were recorded for this clonotype. V and J are TRBV12-3 or TRBV12-4 and TRBJ2-7; possible D gene TRBD1, 6 bases. With 6 bases removed from V and 5 bases from J, the gap between germline ends came to 8 bases. There are 11 residues in the CDR3. The DNA of the CDR3 is TGTGCCAGCAGCTCAGGGGACGAGCAGTACTTC. This gives the protein CASSSGDEQYF.

The J gene is TRBJ2-3, the V gene TRBV19; D remains ambiguous. CDR3 length equals 14 residues. V was clipped by 3 bases and J by 1 base, with 8 bases between them. The germline V gene encodes CDR1 LNHDA and CDR2 SQIVND (reference sequence). Written as DNA, the CDR3 is TGTGCCAGTAGTATCGCTATCCGCACAGATACGCAGTATTTT. This translates into CASSIAIRTDTQYF.

This sequence joins TRBV6-2 or TRBV6-3 and TRBJ1-5; D is unclear. Germline V gene data show CDR1 as MNHEY and CDR2 as SVGEGT. This CDR3 is 14 amino acids long. The V end lost 4 bases, the J end lost 7 bases, and 14 bases lay between the germline ends. The CDR3 nucleotides are TGTGCCAGCAGTTCTGCGGTATGGCGGCAGCCCCAGCATTTT. Its translation is CASSSAVWRQPQHF.

The chain uses TRBV6-1 and TRBJ1-2; the D gene is possibly TRBD1 (5 bases). Germline CDR1 reads MNHNS; CDR2 reads SASEGT. Trimming took off 4 bases at V and 3 bases at J, with 12 bases between the two ends. The CDR3 loop spans 14 amino acids. This CDR3 reads CASSAGLGHYGYTF. The CDR3 DNA sequence: TGTGCCAGCAGTGCGGGACTGGGCCACTATGGCTACACCTTC.

The V and J genes are TRBV19 and TRBJ2-1; 16 bases agree with TRBD2. The germline V gene encodes CDR1 LNHDA and CDR2 SQIVND (reference sequence). V lost 9 bases and J lost 5; bases outside the gene matches: 10. This CDR3 has 17 residues. CDR3 loop: CARTPGTSGGVNNEQFF. CDR3 sequence (DNA): TGTGCCAGAACACCCGGGACTAGCGGGGGGGTAAACAATGAGCAGTTCTTC. The full variable domain, its missing parts supplied by reference TRBV19 and TRBJ2-1, is DGGITQSPKYLFRKEGQNVTLSCEQNLNHDAMYWYRQDPGQGLRLIYYSQIVNDFQKGDIAEGYSVSREKKESFPLTVTSAQKNPTAFYLCARTPGTSGGVNNEQFFGPGTRLTVL.

As to this clonotype: Just one base apart from a much larger clone, this may be a read error. The gene calls are TRBV6-1 and TRBJ2-5, with TRBD2 identical over 8 bases. Germline V gene data show CDR1 as MNHNS and CDR2 as SASEGT. The CDR3 loop spans 13 amino acids. CDR3 coding DNA: TGTGCCAGCAGACGGGGGGGCGAGGAGACCCTGTACTTC. This encodes CASRRGGEETLYF.

Points on this clonotype: A far larger clone lies a single base away; this is likely a read error. The V call is TRBV6-1, the J call TRBJ2-5, with 8 bases lining up with TRBD1. The DNA matches TRBJ2-1 better at its end, which makes the J call doubtful. The CDR3 length is 15 residues. Germline CDR1 reads MNHNS; CDR2 reads SASEGT. This CDR3 reads CASSTAWTGNNEQFF. The CDR3 DNA is TGTGCCAGCAGTACGGCGTGGACAGGGAACAATGAGCAGTTCTTC.

This clonotype has ten or more counts. The chain joins TRBV9 to TRBJ2-7; TRBD1 matches at 10 bases. This CDR3 comprises 15 residues. With 2 bases clipped from V and 2 bases from J, the junction kept 4 bases outside the gene matches. Germline V lookup: CDR1 SGDLS, CDR2 YYNGEE. The CDR3 DNA follows: TGTGCCAGCAGCGTGGGACAGGGGATGGCCTACGAGCAGTACTTC. This encodes CASSVGQGMAYEQYF.

Ten or more counts support this clonotype. The rearrangement links TRBV7-9 to TRBJ2-1; unclear D gene. Germline assignment: CDR1 SEHNR and CDR2 FQNEAQ (reference sequence). The CDR3 runs to 13 residues. V was pared by 0 bases and J by 8 bases, with 8 bases between. CDR3 residues: CASSLAGGDEQFF. The CDR3 nucleotides read TGTGCCAGCAGCTTAGCTGGCGGCGATGAGCAGTTCTTC.

The V call is TRBV9, the J call TRBJ1-2; D gene ambiguous. Trimming removed 4 bases from V and 3 bases from J, with 16 bases in between. Germline V gene sequence: CDR1 SGDLS, CDR2 YYNGEE. This CDR3 contains 15 residues. The CDR3 here is CASSPVDGGHYGYTF. CDR3 in DNA: TGTGCCAGCAGCCCAGTCGATGGTGGCCACTATGGCTACACCTTC.

As regards this clonotype: This likely came from a read error, as a far larger clone is one base away. This chain links TRBV6-4 with TRBJ1-2; perhaps TRBD1 as D (6 bases). V dropped 5 bases and J dropped 10 bases, with 14 bases sitting between them. The CDR3 sequence is 12 residues long. Germline CDR1 and CDR2: MRHNA and SNTAGT. CDR3 sequence: CASSPRAGVYTF. The DNA for the CDR3 is TGTGCCAGCAGTCCCCGGGCAGGGGTCTACACCTTC.

V and J are TRBV20-1 and TRBJ2-5; D gene uncertain. The CDR3 runs to 11 residues. V lost 6 bases, J lost 5 bases, and 10 bases lay in between. Germline V gene lookup returns CDR1 DFQATT and CDR2 SNEGSKA (reference sequence). The CDR3 nucleotides read TGCAGTGCCCCCAGAGGCGAGACCCAGTACTTC. It specifies CSAPRGETQYF.

This clonotype was seen at least ten times. The V gene is TRBV2, the J gene TRBJ2-1; D unresolved. This CDR3 has 15 residues. Germline-derived CDR1 and CDR2 are SNHLY and FYNNEI. V shed 6 bases and J shed 0 bases, with 12 bases lying between them. CDR3 in DNA: TGTGCCAGCAGCTTAGGTCCGAGCTCCTACAATGAGCAGTTCTTC. Its protein product is CASSLGPSSYNEQFF.

This clonotype was picked up many times. CDR3 in amino acids: CASTEPRGQVNEKLFF. The CDR3 coding sequence is TGTGCCAGCACCGAACCCCGGGGGCAGGTTAATGAAAAACTGTTTTTT. The chain links TRBV7-6 to TRBJ1-4; possibly TRBD1 for D (6 bases). CDR3 length: 16 residues. Germline V gene sequence: CDR1 SGHVS, CDR2 FNYEAQ. V was clipped by 7 bases and J by 4 bases, with 19 bases between them.

This clonotype was observed many times. The V and J genes are TRBV12-3 or TRBV12-4 and TRBJ2-3, with TRBD2 as a possible D gene (6 bases). There are 16 residues in the CDR3. The germline V and J ends were trimmed by 1 base and 0 bases, with 11 bases remaining between them. The CDR3 DNA sequence: TGTGCCAGCAGTTTAGATTGGGGGACTAGCACAGATACGCAGTATTTT. Protein: CASSLDWGTSTDTQYF.